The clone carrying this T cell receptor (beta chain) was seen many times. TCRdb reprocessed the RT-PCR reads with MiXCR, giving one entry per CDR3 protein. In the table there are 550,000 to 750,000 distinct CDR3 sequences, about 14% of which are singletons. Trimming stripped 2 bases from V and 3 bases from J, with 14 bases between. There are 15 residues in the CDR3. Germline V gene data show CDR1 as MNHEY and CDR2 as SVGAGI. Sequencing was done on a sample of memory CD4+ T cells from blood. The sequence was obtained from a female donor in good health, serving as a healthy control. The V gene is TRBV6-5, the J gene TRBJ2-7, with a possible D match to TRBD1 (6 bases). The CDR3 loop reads CASSYQGQGIYEQYF. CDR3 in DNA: TGTGCCAGCAGTTACCAAGGGCAGGGGATCTACGAGCAGTACTTC.